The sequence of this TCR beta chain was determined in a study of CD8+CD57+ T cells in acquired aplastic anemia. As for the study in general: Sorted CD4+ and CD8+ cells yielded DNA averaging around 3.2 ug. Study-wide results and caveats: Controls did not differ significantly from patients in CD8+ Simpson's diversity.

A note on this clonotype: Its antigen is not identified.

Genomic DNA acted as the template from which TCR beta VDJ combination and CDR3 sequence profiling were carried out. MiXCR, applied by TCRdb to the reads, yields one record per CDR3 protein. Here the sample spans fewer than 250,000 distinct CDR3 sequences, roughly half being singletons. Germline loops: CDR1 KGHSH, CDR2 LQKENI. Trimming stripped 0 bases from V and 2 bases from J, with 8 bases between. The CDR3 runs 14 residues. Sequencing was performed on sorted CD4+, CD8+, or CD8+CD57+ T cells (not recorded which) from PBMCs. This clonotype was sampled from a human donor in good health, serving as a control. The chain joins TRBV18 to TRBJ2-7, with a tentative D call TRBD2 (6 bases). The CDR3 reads CASSPPRGTYEQYF. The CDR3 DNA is TGTGCCAGCTCACCACCCCGGGGGACCTACGAGCAGTACTTC.